This T cell receptor (beta chain) was sequenced during a study of immune evolution from preneoplasia to lung adenocarcinoma. Study-level findings and limits: Top clone frequencies peaked in normal lung, apparently declining through invasive adenocarcinoma. Later-stage lesions appeared to have more T cells, more diversity, less clonality.

Measured with immunoSEQ multiplex PCR; TCRdb has only the in-frame clones, and not every one. The data show approximately 5,300 clones, about 85% seen once. Each case's diagnosis was confirmed by two pathologists on H&E. Concerning this clone itself: Its antigen remains unidentified.

The sample comprised FFPE adjacent normal lung tissue. The origin of this receptor is a person aged 60 to 85 with lung adenocarcinoma.

The CDR3 region is CSVEQGRARSGYTF. The CDR3 DNA follows: TGCAGCGTTGAACAAGGCAGGGCACGAAGTGGCTACACCTTC. The chain is built from TRBV29-1 and TRBJ1-2; D might be TRBD1 (5 bases). With 2 bases removed from V and 7 bases from J, the gap between germline ends came to 17 bases. The germline CDR1 and CDR2 sequences are SQVTM and ANQGSEA. This CDR3 is built from 14 residues.